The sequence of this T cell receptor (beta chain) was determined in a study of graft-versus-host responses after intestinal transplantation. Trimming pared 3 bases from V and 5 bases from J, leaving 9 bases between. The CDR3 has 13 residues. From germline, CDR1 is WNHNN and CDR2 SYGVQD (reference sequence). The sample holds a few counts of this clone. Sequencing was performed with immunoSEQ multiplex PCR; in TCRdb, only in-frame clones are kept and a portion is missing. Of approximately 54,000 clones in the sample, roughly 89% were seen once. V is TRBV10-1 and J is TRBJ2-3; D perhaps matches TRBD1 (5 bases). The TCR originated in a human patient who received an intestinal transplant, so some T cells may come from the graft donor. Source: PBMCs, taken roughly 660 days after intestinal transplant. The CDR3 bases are TGCGCCAGCAGTGACAGGGTGGAAGATACGCAGTATTTT. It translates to CASSDRVEDTQYF.